This note documents a single T cell receptor beta chain sequence. What it recognizes is unknown. Total RNA, at roughly 3.5 ug, went into every TCR library. Amplification used two nested PCRs: approximately 16 cycles, then 9 cycles, on TCRalpha/TCRbeta cDNA. From its re-call of the 5' RACE reads, TCRdb lists each CDR3 protein once, without DNA. Listed are about 440,000 distinct CDR3 sequences; 2% to 3% falls within the top ten. This record belongs to a study of monozygotic twins with inflammatory bowel disease. The CDR3 sequence is 15 residues long. CDR1 is SGHRS and CDR2 is YFSETQ in the germline V gene. Study-wide results and caveats: For repertoire similarity, concordant twins did not differ from discordant twins, possibly because power was limited.

This rearrangement joins TRBV5-1 to TRBJ1-1. This TCR came from a human donor with ulcerative colitis or Crohn's disease, or a healthy co-twin of an affected twin (not recorded which). Sample: blood. This CDR3 is CASSLGPEVNTEAFF.